This T cell receptor beta chain is drawn from a study of cytomegalovirus exposure and HLA in healthy donors. On the study more broadly: Earlier, 110 million or so unique TCR beta sequences were recovered from roughly 200 million T cells by an analysis. Assignment to the Caucasian-associated ancestry cluster applied to 75% to 85% of the approximately 420 genotyped donors. Whole-study results and caveats: Most of the TCR beta V segments (in an earlier analysis) were productive either about 90% or about 30% of the time. A classifier reportedly called cytomegalovirus status with high sensitivity and specificity.

For this clone: Its antigen is not identified.

PCR primers comprised 60 Vbeta and 13 Jbeta primers. Generated by immunoSEQ multiplex PCR, the TCRdb table keeps only in-frame clones and is missing some. The table lists some 200,000 clones, 80% to 85% of them singletons. The sequencing input was PBMCs. This sequence originates from a woman aged 50 to 65 in good health and CMV-seropositive.

CDR3 residues: CASSLGTTGTNQPQHF. Here the CDR3 DNA reads TGTGCCAGCAGCCTTGGGACCACAGGGACCAATCAGCCCCAGCATTTT. The chain employs TRBV7-2 and TRBJ1-5, with a weak D call TRBD1 (6 bases). CDR3 length equals 16 residues. Per germline, CDR1 SGHTA and CDR2 FQGNSA. Trimming removed 5 bases from V and 3 bases from J, with 17 bases in between.